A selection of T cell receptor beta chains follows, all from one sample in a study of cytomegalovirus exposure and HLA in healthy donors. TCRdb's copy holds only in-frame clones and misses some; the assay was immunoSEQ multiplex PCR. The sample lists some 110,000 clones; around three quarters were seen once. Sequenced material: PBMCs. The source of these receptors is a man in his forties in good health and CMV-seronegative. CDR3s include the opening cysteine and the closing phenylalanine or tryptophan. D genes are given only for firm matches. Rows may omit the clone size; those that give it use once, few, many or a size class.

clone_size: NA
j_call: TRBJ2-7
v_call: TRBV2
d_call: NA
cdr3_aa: CASSYSSYEQYF
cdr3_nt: TGTGCCAGCAGTTACTCGAGTTACGAGCAGTACTTC

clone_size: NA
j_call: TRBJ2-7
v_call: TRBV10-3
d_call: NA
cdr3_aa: CAISIDSSSYEQYF
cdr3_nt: TGTGCCATCAGTATCGACAGCAGCTCCTACGAGCAGTACTTC

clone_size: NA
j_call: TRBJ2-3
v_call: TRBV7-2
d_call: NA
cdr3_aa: CASSLIRDTQYF
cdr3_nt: TGTGCCAGCAGCTTAATACGGGATACGCAGTATTTT

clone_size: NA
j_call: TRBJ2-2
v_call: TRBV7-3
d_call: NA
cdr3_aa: CASGWTANTGELFF
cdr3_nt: TGTGCCAGTGGGTGGACAGCGAACACCGGGGAGCTGTTTTTT

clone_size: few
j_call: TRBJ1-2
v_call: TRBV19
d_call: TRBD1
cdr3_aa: CASSIAGGEVYGYTF
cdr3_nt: TGTGCCAGTAGTATTGCAGGGGGCGAGGTCTATGGCTACACCTTC

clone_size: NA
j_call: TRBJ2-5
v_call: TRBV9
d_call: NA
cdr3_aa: CASSAWGSTQETQYF
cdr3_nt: TGTGCCAGCAGCGCCTGGGGCTCCACCCAAGAGACCCAGTACTTC

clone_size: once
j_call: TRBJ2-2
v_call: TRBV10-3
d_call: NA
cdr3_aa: CAISGGVFANTGELFF
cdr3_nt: TGTGCCATCAGTGGGGGGGTTTTCGCGAACACCGGGGAGCTGTTTTTT

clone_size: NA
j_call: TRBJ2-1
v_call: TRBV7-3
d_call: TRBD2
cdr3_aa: CASSELAGLSNEQFF
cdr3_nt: TGTGCCAGCAGCGAACTAGCGGGGTTGTCCAATGAGCAGTTCTTC

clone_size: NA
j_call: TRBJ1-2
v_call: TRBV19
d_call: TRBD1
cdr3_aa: CASRPGTGASLNYGYTF
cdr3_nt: TGTGCCAGCCGACCCGGGACAGGCGCCTCTTTAAACTATGGCTACACCTTC

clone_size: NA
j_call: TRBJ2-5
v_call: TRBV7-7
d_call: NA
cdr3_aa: CASSLTVGAGAQETQYF
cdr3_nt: TGTGCTAGCAGCTTGACGGTCGGGGCGGGGGCACAAGAGACCCAGTACTTC

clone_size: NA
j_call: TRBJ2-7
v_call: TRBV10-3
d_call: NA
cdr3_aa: CAISVAGYEQYF
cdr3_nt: TGTGCCATCAGTGTTGCGGGCTACGAGCAGTACTTC